A selection of T cell receptor beta chains follows, all from one sample in a study of shared clonotypes between healthy human individuals. The table came from immunoSEQ multiplex PCR; TCRdb's copy has only in-frame clones and leaves some out. The table has around 1.9 million clones, 90% to 95% seen once; the top ten hold about 1.5%. Sequenced input: naive CD8+ T cells from PBMCs. The receptors were gathered from a man younger than 30 in good health. Some clones in this sample may be carry-over from other donors' samples. Each CDR3 is given with its conserved first and last residue. Fields, in order: clone size, V gene, D gene, J gene, CDR3 DNA, CDR3 protein. D genes are given only for firm matches. Some rows mark clone size as missing; the rest say once, few, many or name a class of expanded clone.

size: NA
V: TRBV19
D: NA
J: TRBJ1-5
DNA: TGTGCCAGTAGTATAGATTCGGCAGGGAGTCAGCCCCAGCATTTT
CDR3: CASSIDSAGSQPQHF

size: once
V: TRBV28
D: TRBD1
J: TRBJ1-5
DNA: TGTGCCAGCAGCGACCGGACAGGGAATCAGCCCCAGCATTTT
CDR3: CASSDRTGNQPQHF

size: NA
V: TRBV6-6
D: NA
J: TRBJ1-5
DNA: TGTGCCAGCAGTTACTCGGAGGGGGATCAGCCCCAGCATTTT
CDR3: CASSYSEGDQPQHF

size: once
V: TRBV5-8
D: NA
J: TRBJ2-7
DNA: TGTGCCAGCAGGTCTTCACCCGGCCCCCCCTACGAGCAGTACTTC
CDR3: CASRSSPGPPYEQYF

size: NA
V: TRBV28
D: NA
J: TRBJ2-7
DNA: TGTGCCAGCAGTTTTGTGGCAGGAAGCTCCTACGAGCAGTACTTC
CDR3: CASSFVAGSSYEQYF

size: NA
V: TRBV6-1
D: NA
J: TRBJ2-1
DNA: TGTGCCAGCGCGAAAGGGGGAAGTCTTTACAATGAGCAGTTCTTC
CDR3: CASAKGGSLYNEQFF

size: NA
V: TRBV4-1
D: NA
J: TRBJ2-7
DNA: TGCGCCAGCAGCCCCTCGGGGGGCAGAAGTTCCTACGAGCAGTACTTC
CDR3: CASSPSGGRSSYEQYF

size: NA
V: TRBV2
D: TRBD1
J: TRBJ1-1
DNA: TGTGCCAGCAGTGAGGTCAGGGGGTACACTGAAGCTTTCTTT
CDR3: CASSEVRGYTEAFF

size: NA
V: TRBV7-3
D: TRBD2
J: TRBJ2-1
DNA: TGTGCCAGCAGCTCGGTTAAGAGCGGGAATGCACCCGATAACAATGAGCAGTTCTTC
CDR3: CASSSVKSGNAPDNNEQFF

size: NA
V: TRBV28
D: TRBD1
J: TRBJ2-7
DNA: TGTGCCAGCAGTTCAACCGGGACAGCCGCCGATTGGGCGTACGAGCAGTACTTC
CDR3: CASSSTGTAADWAYEQYF

size: NA
V: TRBV29-1
D: NA
J: TRBJ2-1
DNA: TGCAGCGTTGATAGCGGAAGGAATGAGCAGTTCTTC
CDR3: CSVDSGRNEQFF

size: NA
V: TRBV7-9
D: TRBD1
J: TRBJ1-3
DNA: TGTGCCAGCAGCTCACGACAGGGGGCATCAGGAAACACCATATATTTT
CDR3: CASSSRQGASGNTIYF

size: few
V: TRBV27
D: TRBD1
J: TRBJ1-5
DNA: TGTGCCAGCAGTTTACGGACAGGGAATCAGCCCCAGCATTTT
CDR3: CASSLRTGNQPQHF

size: NA
V: TRBV6-6
D: NA
J: TRBJ2-7
DNA: TGTGCCAGCAGCCGGGACCGACCCCCCTACGAGCAGTACTTC
CDR3: CASSRDRPPYEQYF

size: NA
V: TRBV7-6
D: NA
J: TRBJ2-5
DNA: TGTGCCAGCAGCTTAGGCGCCGGGCAGGGAGAGACCCAGTACTTC
CDR3: CASSLGAGQGETQYF

size: NA
V: TRBV11-2
D: NA
J: TRBJ2-1
DNA: TGTGCCAGCAGCTTAGGACAGTCCGTCGCGTTCTTC
CDR3: CASSLGQSVAFF

size: few
V: TRBV19
D: NA
J: TRBJ1-1
DNA: TGTGCCAGTAGTAAGGGCCCGAGCACTGAAGCTTTCTTT
CDR3: CASSKGPSTEAFF

size: NA
V: TRBV9
D: TRBD1
J: TRBJ1-4
DNA: TGTGCCAGCAGCCCGACAGGGGATAATGAAAAACTGTTTTTT
CDR3: CASSPTGDNEKLFF

size: once
V: TRBV28
D: NA
J: TRBJ2-1
DNA: TGTGCCAGCAGTTTACGGGAGCATCGGGATGAGCAGTTCTTC
CDR3: CASSLREHRDEQFF

size: NA
V: TRBV2
D: TRBD2
J: TRBJ2-1
DNA: TGTGCCAGCAGTCCATCCCCCCGCGGGGGTGAGCAGTTCTTC
CDR3: CASSPSPRGGEQFF

size: few
V: TRBV11-2
D: NA
J: TRBJ1-1
DNA: TGTGCCAGCAGCATGACGCGGGGGACTGAAGCTTTCTTT
CDR3: CASSMTRGTEAFF

size: NA
V: TRBV2
D: TRBD2
J: TRBJ2-7
DNA: TGTGCCAGCAGAATACGACTAGCGGGATTGAGCTCCTACGAGCAGTACTTC
CDR3: CASRIRLAGLSSYEQYF

size: NA
V: TRBV7-9
D: TRBD1
J: TRBJ1-4
DNA: TGTGCCAGCAGAAAAGGGGTCGGGACAGTTAATGAAAAACTGTTTTTT
CDR3: CASRKGVGTVNEKLFF

size: few
V: TRBV29-1
D: TRBD1
J: TRBJ1-1
DNA: TGCAGCGTTATCGTTTTCAGGGGGTACGCTTTCTTT
CDR3: CSVIVFRGYAFF

size: NA
V: TRBV7-2
D: NA
J: TRBJ2-1
DNA: TGTGCCAGCGGCCGGGACGGCAACAATGAGCAGTTCTTC
CDR3: CASGRDGNNEQFF

size: NA
V: TRBV9
D: NA
J: TRBJ2-1
DNA: TGTGCCAGCAGCAGCTACTCTTTATCGAGCTCCTACAATGAGCAGTTCTTC
CDR3: CASSSYSLSSSYNEQFF

size: NA
V: TRBV4-3
D: TRBD1
J: TRBJ2-7
DNA: TGCGCCAGCAGCCAAGTCACAGGGGCCTACGAGCAGTACTTC
CDR3: CASSQVTGAYEQYF